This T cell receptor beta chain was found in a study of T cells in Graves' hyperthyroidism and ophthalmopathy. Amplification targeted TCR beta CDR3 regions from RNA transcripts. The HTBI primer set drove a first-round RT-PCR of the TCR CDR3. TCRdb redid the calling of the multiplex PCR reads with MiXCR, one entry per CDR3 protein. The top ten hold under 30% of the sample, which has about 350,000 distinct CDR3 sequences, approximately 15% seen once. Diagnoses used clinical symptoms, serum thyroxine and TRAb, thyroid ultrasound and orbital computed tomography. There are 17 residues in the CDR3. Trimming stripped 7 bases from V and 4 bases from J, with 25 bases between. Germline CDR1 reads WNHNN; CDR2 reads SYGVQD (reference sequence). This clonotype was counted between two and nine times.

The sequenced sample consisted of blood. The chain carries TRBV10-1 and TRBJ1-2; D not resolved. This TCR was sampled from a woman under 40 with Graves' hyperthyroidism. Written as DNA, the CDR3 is TGCGCCAGCAACCCACCGGGTCGGGCAGGCGTCACCTATGGCTACACCTTC. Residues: CASNPPGRAGVTYGYTF.